This paragraph reports one T cell receptor beta chain. Its antigen is currently unknown. This sample was taken from a study of T cells in Graves' hyperthyroidism and ophthalmopathy. Study observations and caveats: The majority of expanded thyroid clonotypes above 0.001 also appeared in blood.

Uncontrolled infections, other autoimmune diseases, pregnancy or lactation led to exclusion of patients. It was over 9.5 ml of fresh peripheral blood that supplied the PBMCs. Using RNA transcripts as the source, TCR beta CDR3 regions were amplified. In the first-round RT-PCR of the TCR CDR3, the HTBI primer set was used. Each CDR3 protein gets one entry after TCRdb re-called the multiplex PCR reads with MiXCR. The data show 95,000 to 110,000 distinct CDR3 sequences, roughly 15% seen once. The CDR3 consists of 15 residues. Deletions cut 5 bases from V and 1 base from J, with 12 bases between. The V gene's germline CDR1 is SGHTA and CDR2 FQGTGA.

The receptor was isolated from a woman in her forties or fifties with Graves' hyperthyroidism. This sequence joins TRBV7-3 and TRBJ1-5; no reliable D call. Sequences were obtained from blood. The CDR3 reads CASSQRRGSNQPQHF. DNA for the CDR3: TGTGCCAGCAGCCAAAGGCGGGGAAGCAATCAGCCCCAGCATTTT.